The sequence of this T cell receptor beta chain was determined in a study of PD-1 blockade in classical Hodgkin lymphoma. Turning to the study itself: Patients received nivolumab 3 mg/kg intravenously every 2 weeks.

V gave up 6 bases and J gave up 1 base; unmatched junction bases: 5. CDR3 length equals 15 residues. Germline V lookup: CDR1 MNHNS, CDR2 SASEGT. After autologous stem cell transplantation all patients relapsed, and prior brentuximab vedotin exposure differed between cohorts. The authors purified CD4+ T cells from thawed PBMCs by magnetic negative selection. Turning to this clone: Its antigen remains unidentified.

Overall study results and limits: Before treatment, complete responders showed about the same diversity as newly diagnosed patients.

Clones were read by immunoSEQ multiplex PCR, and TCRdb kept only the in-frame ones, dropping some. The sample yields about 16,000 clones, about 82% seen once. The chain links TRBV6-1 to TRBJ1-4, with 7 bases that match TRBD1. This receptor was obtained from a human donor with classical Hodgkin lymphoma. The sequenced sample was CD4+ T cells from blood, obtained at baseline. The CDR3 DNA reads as TGTGCCAGCAGGGGGACAGTTCTAACTAATGAAAAACTGTTTTTT. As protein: CASRGTVLTNEKLFF.